Listed here is a single TCR beta chain. Its antigen is still unknown. No quality values exist for individual bases; no much larger clone is one base distant. The source of the sample is a study of cytomegalovirus exposure and HLA in healthy donors (dated by TCRdb to 2016 to 2017). Study-wide context: According to a later analysis, one platform produced both the roughly 120 validation repertoires and the 670 or so repertoires of the first cohort. The study aimed to test whether signatures of past pathogen exposure could be identified by cataloging public T cell receptors. Along with the roughly 670-subject first cohort, a separate validation cohort of over 90 different subjects was used. To predict cytomegalovirus infection status, the study brought together high-throughput TCR immunosequencing, statistical association of individual TCRs with disease status, and machine learning. Study-level results and caveats: A later analysis had no HLA typing for the validation cohort, so co-occurrence there was scored across all 130 or so repertoires. The classifier was reported to diagnose cytomegalovirus status with high specificity and sensitivity in both the original and validation cohorts. Most TCR sequences were observed very rarely across donors, whereas some public TCRs were present in many individuals. In vitro tests confirmed that a few of the cytomegalovirus-associated TCR beta chains recognize cytomegalovirus antigens. The authors suggested that the approach could potentially be extended to other disease states and immunological phenotypes. The study listed 150 to 200 TCR beta chains as associated with cytomegalovirus. A later analysis found that TCRs clustered in the first cohort also tended to co-occur in the 110 or so validation repertoires, with 94% of cluster scores above 0.

The donors belonged to the validation cohort of about 120 subjects, which was separate from the roughly 700-subject first cohort. Library preparation employed the immunoSEQ multiplex PCR assay. The paper's data handling went like this. To diagnose cytomegalovirus status from the catalog of TCR beta chain sequences, a statistical classification framework was built. TCRdb took over this immuneACCESS table, retaining in-frame rearrangements with V and J assigned. Such tables are incomplete; in checked studies, under half of the missing clones stem from an unresolved V gene, and the remainder is unexplained. The D gene and trimming were derived from the DNA, and the V and J assignments and clone size from that table. Across this sample there are some 340,000 clones, with approximately 86% seen only once. In total, the top ten clones hold approximately 1.1% of the sample. Sequencing was carried out using PBMCs. This TCR was sampled from a woman in her twenties or thirties in good health and CMV-seropositive.

The DNA sequence follows: TGTGCCAGCAGCTTAGGAGGGACCACCGGGGAGCTGTTTTTT. It translates to CASSLGGTTGELFF. The rearrangement joined TRBV7-9 to TRBJ2-2; the D segment is perhaps TRBD1 or TRBD2, each sharing 5 matched bases. Trimming costs V 1 base and J 4 bases, and their ends lie 7 bases apart. Including cysteine and phenylalanine, the CDR3 has 14 amino acids. The retained sequence is limited to the CDR3, 42 bases, with the frame set at the first base. CDR1 and CDR2 are read off the germline V gene (reference sequence) as SEHNR and FQNEAQ.